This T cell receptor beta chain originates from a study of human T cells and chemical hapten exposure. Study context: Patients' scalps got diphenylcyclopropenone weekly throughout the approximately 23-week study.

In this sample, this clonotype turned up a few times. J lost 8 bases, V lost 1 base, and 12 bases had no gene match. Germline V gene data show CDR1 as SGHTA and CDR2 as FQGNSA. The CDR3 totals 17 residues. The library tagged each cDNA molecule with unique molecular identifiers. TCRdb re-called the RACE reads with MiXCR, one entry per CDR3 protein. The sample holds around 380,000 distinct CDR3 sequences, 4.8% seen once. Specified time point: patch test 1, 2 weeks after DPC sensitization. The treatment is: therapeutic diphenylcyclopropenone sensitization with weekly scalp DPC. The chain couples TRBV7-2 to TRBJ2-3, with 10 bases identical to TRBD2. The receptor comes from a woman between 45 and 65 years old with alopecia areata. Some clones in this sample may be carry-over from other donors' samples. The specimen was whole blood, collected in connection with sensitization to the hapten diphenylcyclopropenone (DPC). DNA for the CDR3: TGTGCCAGCAGCTTAGTTGCTAGCGGGGGCCGGAGGAGTACGCAGTATTTT. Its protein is CASSLVASGGRRSTQYF.